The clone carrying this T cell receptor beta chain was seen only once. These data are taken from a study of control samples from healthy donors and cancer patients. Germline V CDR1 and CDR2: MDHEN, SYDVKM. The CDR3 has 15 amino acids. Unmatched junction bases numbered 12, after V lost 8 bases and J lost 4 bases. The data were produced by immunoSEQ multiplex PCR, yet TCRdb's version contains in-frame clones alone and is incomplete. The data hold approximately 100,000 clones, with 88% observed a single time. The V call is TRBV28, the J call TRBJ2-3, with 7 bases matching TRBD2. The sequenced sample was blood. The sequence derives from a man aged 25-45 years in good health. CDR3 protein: CASYPGREFSDTQYF. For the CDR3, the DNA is TGTGCCAGCTATCCGGGGCGGGAGTTTTCAGATACGCAGTATTTT.